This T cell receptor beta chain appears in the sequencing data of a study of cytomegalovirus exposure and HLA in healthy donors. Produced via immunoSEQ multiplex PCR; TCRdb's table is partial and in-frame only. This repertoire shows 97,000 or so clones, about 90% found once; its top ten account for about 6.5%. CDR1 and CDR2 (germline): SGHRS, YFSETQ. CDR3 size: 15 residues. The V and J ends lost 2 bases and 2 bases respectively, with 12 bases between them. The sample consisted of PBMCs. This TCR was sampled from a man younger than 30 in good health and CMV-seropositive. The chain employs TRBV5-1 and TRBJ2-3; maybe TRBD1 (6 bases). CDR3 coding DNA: TGCGCCAGCAGCTTAGGGCAGGGGTACACAGATACGCAGTATTTT. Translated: CASSLGQGYTDTQYF.